The 27 T cell receptor beta chains listed next were all sequenced from one sample in a study of blood T cell repertoires in COVID-19. Method: immunoSEQ multiplex PCR; TCRdb's copy keeps in-frame clones and lacks some. The table includes around 61,000 clones, approximately 92% detected once. The material sequenced was peripheral blood. The receptors stem from a woman aged 60 to 75 with COVID-19, enrolled during active disease.

V gene TRBV3-1 (or the pseudogene TRBV3-2) combines with J gene TRBJ1-1; 12 bases line up with TRBD1. Unmatched junction bases numbered 8, after V lost 5 bases and J lost 7 bases. CDR1 and CDR2 from the germline V gene are LGHDT and YNNKEL (reference sequence). CDR3 length: 15 residues. The CDR3 loop is CASSFPGQGANEAFF. As DNA, the CDR3 is TGTGCCAGCAGCTTTCCGGGACAGGGGGCGAATGAAGCTTTCTTT.

The rearrangement joins TRBV5-1 to TRBJ1-3, with 7 bases lining up with TRBD1. The V gene's germline CDR1 is SGHRS and CDR2 YFSETQ. The length of the CDR3 is 17 residues. J gave up 0 bases and V 2 bases, and 8 bases lay outside the gene matches. The CDR3 DNA follows: TGCGCCAGCAGCTTACGGGACAGCAGACACTCTGGAAACACCATATATTTT. Translated: CASSLRDSRHSGNTIYF.

The rearrangement links TRBV5-4 to TRBJ2-5, with 11 bases that match TRBD2. Trimming cost V 1 base and J 0 bases; bases outside gene matches: 14. There are 20 residues in the CDR3. Germline assignment: CDR1 SGHNT and CDR2 YYREEE (reference sequence). CDR3 protein: CASSLTQVLAGAKYQETQYF. The CDR3 DNA is TGTGCCAGCAGCTTGACCCAGGTACTAGCGGGGGCCAAGTACCAAGAGACCCAGTACTTC.

The chain combines TRBV10-2 with TRBJ1-5; tentatively, D is TRBD1 (6 bases). Germline loops: CDR1 WSHSY, CDR2 SAAADI. V lost 5 bases and J 4 bases, leaving 12 bases between the germline ends. This CDR3 region has 14 residues. CDR3 in DNA: TGCGCCAGCAGTCGTACAGGGTTGAATCAGCCCCAGCATTTT. Protein product: CASSRTGLNQPQHF.

This clone appeared once. V is TRBV5-1 and J is TRBJ2-6; possible D gene TRBD1, 6 bases. CDR3 length: 15 amino acids. Germline CDR1 SGHRS, CDR2 YFSETQ. Trimming stripped 4 bases from V and 0 bases from J, with 8 bases between. The CDR3 reads CASSRDNSGANVLTF. The CDR3 DNA reads as TGCGCCAGCAGCCGGGACAACTCTGGGGCCAACGTCCTGACTTTC.

This chain joins TRBV6-5 and TRBJ1-5, with 10 bases lining up with TRBD1. Germline-derived CDR1 and CDR2 are MNHEY and SVGAGI. This CDR3 comprises 15 residues. V shed 6 bases and J 0 bases; nucleotides not matched to a gene: 2. CDR3 residues: CASRGQGTSNQPQHF. In nucleotides, the CDR3 is TGTGCCAGCAGGGGACAGGGGACTAGCAATCAGCCCCAGCATTTT.

This chain joins TRBV6-2 or TRBV6-3 and TRBJ2-2, with D possibly TRBD1 on 5 matching bases. The CDR3 has 14 amino acids. Looked up from germline, CDR1 is MNHEY and CDR2 is SVGEGT. The V end was cut by 0 bases, the J end by 6 bases, with 8 bases between. CDR3 sequence: CASSYSMGPGELFF. The CDR3 DNA is TGTGCCAGCAGTTACTCGATGGGGCCCGGGGAGCTGTTTTTT.

This clone showed up just a few times. The chain employs TRBV19 and TRBJ2-3, with 14 bases that match TRBD2. V gave up 3 bases and J gave up 4 bases; unmatched junction bases: 6. The V gene's germline CDR1 is LNHDA and CDR2 SQIVND (reference sequence). This CDR3 has 17 residues. The CDR3 DNA reads TGTGCCAGTAGTATCAAGGGACTAGCGGGAGCAGCAGATACGCAGTATTTT. Translation gives CASSIKGLAGAADTQYF. The variable domain in full, with the rest retrieved from reference TRBV19 and TRBJ2-3, is DGGITQSPKYLFRKEGQNVTLSCEQNLNHDAMYWYRQDPGQGLRLIYYSQIVNDFQKGDIAEGYSVSREKKESFPLTVTSAQKNPTAFYLCASSIKGLAGAADTQYFGPGTRLTVL.

This clone was picked up one time. The V call is TRBV13, the J call TRBJ1-1, with 8 positions matching TRBD1. The CDR3 has 13 amino acids. Germline V CDR1 and CDR2: PRHDT, FYEKMQ (reference sequence). After removal of 2 bases from V and 5 bases from J, the junction contained 1 base not matched to a gene. Here the CDR3 DNA reads TGTGCCAGCAGCTTAACAGGGGGGACTGAAGCTTTCTTT. Protein sequence: CASSLTGGTEAFF.

The chain is built from TRBV5-4 and TRBJ2-7; a weak D match, TRBD1 (6 bases). Germline CDR1 reads SGHNT; CDR2 reads YYREEE (reference sequence). Trimming took 2 bases from V and 3 from J, leaving 15 bases between them. This CDR3 comprises 15 residues. The CDR3 coding sequence is TGTGCCAGCAGCTTTCAAGGGGGAGTACTCTACGAGCAGTACTTC. It codes for CASSFQGGVLYEQYF.

This clone was recorded a few times. As DNA, the CDR3 is TGTGCCAGCAGCGATACAGGGAGAGGAGAAAAACTGTTTTTT. Its protein is CASSDTGRGEKLFF. The chain uses TRBV7-9 and TRBJ1-4; D is perhaps TRBD1 (6 bases). The CDR3 totals 14 residues. V lost 5 bases to trimming and J lost 8 bases, with 15 bases between them. The germline gives CDR1 SEHNR, CDR2 FQNEAQ (reference sequence).

The V gene is TRBV10-3, the J gene TRBJ1-5; no definite D call. The germline CDR1 and CDR2 sequences are ENHRY and SYGVKD. V gave up 4 bases and J gave up 0 bases, with 4 bases separating them. The length of the CDR3 is 13 residues. CDR3 in amino acids: CAISAFSNQPQHF. In DNA, the CDR3 is TGTGCCATCAGTGCGTTTAGCAATCAGCCCCAGCATTTT.

This clone was recorded only once. The chain uses TRBV28 and TRBJ2-2; 9 positions agree with TRBD1. Germline V gene data show CDR1 as MDHEN and CDR2 as SYDVKM. This CDR3 region has 16 residues. The V segment lost 4 bases and the J segment 2 bases; nucleotides outside the gene matches: 5. CDR3 residues: CASSSPDRGNTGELFF. The CDR3 DNA follows: TGTGCCAGCAGTTCGCCGGACAGGGGAAACACCGGGGAGCTGTTTTTT.

This clone has a handful of counts. The gene calls are TRBV28 and TRBJ2-7; 8 bases map to TRBD1. Germline loops: CDR1 MDHEN, CDR2 SYDVKM. The ends lost 3 bases at V and 5 bases at J; junction bases unmatched: 6. There are 14 residues in the CDR3. CDR3 DNA sequence: TGTGCCAGCAGTTTCACAGGGGGATTCAACGAGCAGTACTTC. It codes for CASSFTGGFNEQYF.

V usage is TRBV6-2 or TRBV6-3 and J usage is TRBJ2-3, with 9 bases that match TRBD2. V dropped 2 bases and J dropped 0; count of bases not matched to a gene: 6. Germline values: CDR1 MNHEY, CDR2 SVGEGT. The CDR3 covers 17 residues. CDR3: CASSYGAGGRSTDTQYF. In DNA form, the CDR3 reads TGTGCCAGCAGTTACGGTGCGGGGGGGCGGAGCACAGATACGCAGTATTTT.

CDR3 residues: CASSKITRVPTDTQYF. The CDR3 region has the DNA TGTGCCAGCAGTAAGATTACTAGGGTTCCCACAGATACGCAGTATTTT. The chain couples TRBV21-1 to TRBJ2-3; TRBD2, as called in the table, went unchecked against the DNA. TRBV21-1 has pseudogene status. The CDR3 sequence is 16 residues long.

This chain connects TRBV6-5 to TRBJ2-4; a possible D gene is TRBD2 (6 bases). This CDR3 comprises 13 residues. In germline, CDR1 is MNHEY, CDR2 SVGAGI. Trimming stripped 5 bases from V and 9 bases from J, with 14 bases between. The CDR3 nucleotides are TGTGCCAGCAGTCGAACGCGGGGATCCATTCAGTACTTC. It codes for CASSRTRGSIQYF.

This chain uses TRBV5-1 with TRBJ2-3; 8 bases are a match to TRBD2. J was trimmed by 4 bases and V by 3 bases; bases with no gene match: 7. The CDR3 length is 15 residues. The V gene's germline CDR1 is SGHRS and CDR2 YFSETQ. CDR3 bases: TGCGCCAGCAGCTCAATCGGGGGGGTCGCAGATACGCAGTATTTT. It yields the protein CASSSIGGVADTQYF. The complete variable domain, with remaining parts taken from reference TRBV5-1 and TRBJ2-3, reads KAGVTQTPRYLIKTRGQQVTLSCSPISGHRSVSWYQQTPGQGLQFLFEYFSETQRNKGNFPGRFSGRQFSNSRSEMNVSTLELGDSALYLCASSSIGGVADTQYFGPGTRLTVL.

J is TRBJ1-1 and V is TRBV6-5, with 8 bases that match TRBD1. This CDR3 contains 12 residues. Germline lookup yields CDR1 MNHEY and CDR2 SVGAGI. Trimming at V came to 2 bases and at J to 8 bases, leaving 1 base not matched to a gene. The CDR3 nucleotides are TGTGCCAGCAGTTACAGGACAGGGGAAGCTTTCTTT. Translating it yields CASSYRTGEAFF.

The V and J genes are TRBV5-4 and TRBJ2-1, with TRBD2 matching 11 bases. Unmatched junction bases numbered 12, after V lost 5 bases and J lost 5 bases. CDR3 size: 17 residues. Germline-derived CDR1 and CDR2 are SGHNT and YYREEE (reference sequence). In DNA form, the CDR3 reads TGTGCCAGCAGTTTGACAGGGCTAGCGGGAGGTCACAATGAGCAGTTCTTC. This gives the protein CASSLTGLAGGHNEQFF.

This clone was found once. CDR3 amino acids: CASSHRVGKLFF. The CDR3 region has the DNA TGTGCCAGCAGCCACAGGGTGGGAAAACTGTTTTTT. The gene calls are TRBV6-2 or TRBV6-3 and TRBJ1-4; a possible D gene is TRBD1 (6 bases). V was pared by 6 bases and J by 10 bases, with 12 bases between. CDR3 length: 12 residues. Germline CDR1 and CDR2: MNHEY and SVGEGT.

The chain combines TRBV14 with TRBJ2-2; 7 nucleotides match TRBD1. The junction had 4 bases not matched to a gene; V was cut back by 3 bases and J by 0 bases. The germline V gene encodes CDR1 SGHDN and CDR2 FVKESK. CDR3 length equals 16 residues. CDR3 protein: CASSHLGTANTGELFF. CDR3 nucleotide sequence: TGTGCCAGCAGCCACCTAGGGACAGCGAACACCGGGGAGCTGTTTTTT.

This clone came up a few times. The chain uses TRBV3-1 (or the pseudogene TRBV3-2) and TRBJ1-3; D unclear. This CDR3 has 15 residues. V lost 0 bases to trimming and J lost 2 bases, with 8 bases between them. CDR1 LGHDT and CDR2 YNNKEL come from the germline V gene (reference sequence). DNA for the CDR3: TGTGCCAGCAGCCAAGATCCCGGTACTGGAAACACCATATATTTT. Amino acid sequence: CASSQDPGTGNTIYF.

V usage is TRBV5-1 and J usage is TRBJ2-5, with TRBD2 as a possible D gene (6 bases). In germline, CDR1 is SGHRS, CDR2 YFSETQ. V shed 7 bases and J shed 0 bases, with 13 bases lying between them. The CDR3 totals 14 residues. The CDR3 DNA follows: TGCGCCAGCGGGAGGTCGGCGGACCAAGAGACCCAGTACTTC. Translating gives CASGRSADQETQYF. Variable domain in full (rest from reference TRBV5-1 and TRBJ2-5): KAGVTQTPRYLIKTRGQQVTLSCSPISGHRSVSWYQQTPGQGLQFLFEYFSETQRNKGNFPGRFSGRQFSNSRSEMNVSTLELGDSALYLCASGRSADQETQYFGPGTRLLVL.

The rearrangement links TRBV7-2 to TRBJ2-3; D is uncertain. V was trimmed by 5 bases and J by 6 bases, leaving 12 bases between them. Germline assignment: CDR1 SGHTA and CDR2 FQGNSA. This CDR3 is 13 amino acids long. In DNA form, the CDR3 reads TGTGCCAGCAGCATCGGCCTCAGGGATACGCAGTATTTT. It encodes CASSIGLRDTQYF.

This chain joins TRBV5-1 and TRBJ1-1; maybe TRBD1 (5 bases). CDR1 is SGHRS and CDR2 is YFSETQ in the germline V gene. Between the trimmed V and J ends, which lost 2 bases and 3 bases, there was a span of 11 bases. The length of the CDR3 is 14 residues. The CDR3 DNA reads as TGCGCCAGCAGCTTTTCCAGGGAGGACACTGAAGCTTTCTTT. It encodes CASSFSREDTEAFF.

This clone is a singleton in its sample. The gene calls are TRBV10-3 and TRBJ2-2; D is possibly TRBD1 (6 bases). The CDR3 spans 16 residues. The V gene's germline CDR1 is ENHRY and CDR2 SYGVKD. V gave up 2 bases and J gave up 1 base, with 11 bases separating them. The CDR3 here is CAISETGIQNTGELFF. The DNA for the CDR3 is TGTGCCATCAGTGAGACAGGGATTCAGAACACCGGGGAGCTGTTTTTT.